A selection of T cell receptor beta chains follows, all from one sample in a study of cytomegalovirus exposure and HLA in healthy donors. The assay was immunoSEQ multiplex PCR, and TCRdb's table has in-frame clones only and misses some. The repertoire consists of about 150,000 clones, with 79% occurring once and the leading ten covering approximately 7.7%. The material sequenced was PBMCs. These receptors were collected from a man aged 30-40 years in good health and CMV-seropositive. Each CDR3 is given without its conserved first and last residue. The D gene is left open where the match is weak. The size entry is marked missing in some rows and otherwise reads once, few, many or a size class.

ASSPQGNYGYT	11	.	.	TRBV18
ASSGPGTGGDYGYT	14	TRBD1	few	TRBV2
ASTKSINRVGNTEAF	15	.	.	TRBV19
ASSATWGTDTQY	12	.	few	TRBV2
AISPGQGNTEAF	12	TRBD1	few	TRBV10-3
AWSPRGNSPLH	11	.	.	TRBV30
ASRNGLEAEAF	11	.	.	TRBV7-8
ASSQGRALRGRNQPQH	16	.	.	TRBV4-1
ASSGDRTFLYEQY	13	.	.	TRBV27
SVGGGGQGVSYGYT	14	TRBD1	.	TRBV29-1
ASSPGGGSIKAF	12	.	.	TRBV6-5
ASSPAVAGFFNEQF	14	TRBD2	.	TRBV9
ASSYIRSGNTIY	12	.	.	TRBV2
ANLNSRFEAF	10	.	.	TRBV9
ASSDGSGRDRGEQY	14	TRBD2	.	TRBV6-1
ASSYNRGEAF	10	.	.	TRBV7-9
ASSPEVQF	8	.	.	TRBV7-9
ASSENHPGLHYEQY	14	.	.	TRBV5-1
ASRQTGTGGYRVTYNEQF	18	TRBD1	.	TRBV4-3
ASSPGQGPNYGYT	13	TRBD1	.	TRBV5-1
ASSWGTENSPLH	12	TRBD1	once	TRBV13
ASSSGGAANTEAF	13	TRBD1	.	TRBV27
ASSVVIAEYNEQF	13	.	.	TRBV9
ASGLGTPAKNIQY	13	.	few	TRBV12-5
ASSPRDRGRYSGYT	14	TRBD1	.	TRBV19
ASSVMSGNTEAF	12	.	.	TRBV11-2